This T cell receptor (beta chain) was profiled in a study of chemoradiotherapy in HPV16-positive cancers. Study context: A couple of HPV16-positive patients' cells yielded candidate HPV-specific clones and common motifs.

Per the germline V gene, CDR1 is SEHNR and CDR2 is FQNEAQ (reference sequence). Germline trimming cut 4 bases from V and 2 bases from J; bases unmatched to any gene: 9. The CDR3 has 16 residues. Here immunoSEQ multiplex PCR was the method, and the copy in TCRdb shows in-frame clones only, minus some. The table records about 6,600 clones, around 79% of them present only once. General study results and limits: HPV-specific T cells were functionally defined from only a couple of HPV16-positive patients. Candidate HPV-specific clones and E7-related TCR motifs grew in tumor during treatment.

With respect to this clone: The antigen remains undetermined.

V and J are TRBV7-9 and TRBJ2-7; 9 bases agree with TRBD2. The source material was tumor tissue, sampled from a patient who underwent chemoradiotherapy. This sequence was found in a human donor with HPV-associated anogenital cancer. The CDR3 sequence: CASSSGGGGATYEQYF. The CDR3 DNA reads TGTGCCAGCAGCTCTGGGGGCGGGGGGGCGACCTACGAGCAGTACTTC.